The TCR beta chain under discussion was sequenced for a study of blood T cell repertoires in COVID-19. Study overall: COVID-19 samples collected from the United States, Italy and Spain covered acute and convalescent phases. The analysed material was cDNA or gDNA that came from T cells, B-cell-depleted T cells, or PBMCs.

The repertoire was sequenced with immunoSEQ multiplex PCR; TCRdb's copy has only in-frame clones and lacks some. The sample lists 200,000 or so clones; around four fifths were seen once. The receptor's source is a woman aged 25 to 39 with acute or convalescent COVID-19. The sample comprised peripheral blood.

The DNA of the CDR3 is TGCGCCAGCAGCTTGGGGGGACAGACTTACGAGCAGTACTTC. It specifies CASSLGGQTYEQYF. The rearrangement uses TRBV5-1 and TRBJ2-7; TRBD1 aligns across 7 bases. V dropped 0 bases and J dropped 4; count of bases not matched to a gene: 4. Per the germline V gene, CDR1 is SGHRS and CDR2 is YFSETQ. This CDR3 contains 14 residues.